The TCR beta chain described here comes from a study of T cell responses to AZD1222 COVID-19 vaccine. Broader study findings: Researchers took repertoire samples only after the peak T cell response had come. Elevations in Spike-specific TCR breadth and depth followed administration of two AZD1222 doses.

A word on this clone: The antigen remains unidentified.

Using immunoSEQ multiplex PCR, the repertoire was profiled, and TCRdb retains in-frame clones only, with some absent. The data show 100,000 to 150,000 clones, around 86% seen once. Here the sequenced sample was peripheral blood, taken on day 0 of AZD1222 vaccination. This TCR was recovered from an adult in good health.

CDR3 region: CASSHRRQRQGMRETQYF. CDR3 coding DNA: TGTGCCAGCAGCCATAGGCGCCAACGACAGGGCATGAGGGAGACCCAGTACTTC. V usage is TRBV14 and J usage is TRBJ2-5; 7 bases align to TRBD1. The ends lost 3 bases at V and 5 bases at J; junction bases unmatched: 18. Per the germline V gene, CDR1 is SGHDN and CDR2 is FVKESK. The CDR3 extends over 18 amino acids.